This entry describes one TCR beta chain. No antigen is known for it. The record has no base qualities; no much larger clone is one base away. The sample comes from a study of T cell responses to AZD1222 COVID-19 vaccine listed by TCRdb under 2021. Concerning the study at large: TCR sequencing covered approximately 230 trial participants: roughly 200 given two doses of AZD1222 and around 26 given two doses of MenACWY control vaccine. Trial participants were enrolled by age into 18-55, 56-69 and 70-plus year subgroups, with about 150, 28 and 57 TCR-sequenced participants respectively. Overall results and qualifications from the work: Conclusions about previously exposed vaccinees were limited because only a handful of AZD1222 recipients were SARS-CoV-2 seropositive at baseline. Spike-specific TCR breadth and depth rose significantly after two AZD1222 doses compared with day 0 and with MenACWY recipients. Participants were mostly white British, with more females than males. The authors suggested clonal diversity may have been underestimated. No day 14 peak-response samples were available, so repertoires were characterized only after the peak T cell response. The 56-69-year group was small, and its depth increase did not reach significance, likely because of low power. The vaccine-associated CD4 TCRs covered the entire spike protein, and the dominant responses fell in regions 160-218 and 743-854. Reportedly, almost half of the unique spike-specific TCRs recognized epitopes lying outside the regions that are mutated in the B.1.351 and B.1.1.7 variants.

Sample time point, as interpreted from the label and publication: about 28 days (+/-7) after the second vaccine dose. AZD1222 recipients with second doses at about 4 weeks or about 12 weeks were pooled, because spike-specific TCR depth and breadth did not differ between schedules. The vaccinee samples were drawn from two UK trials, COV001 and COV002, one of which was a single-blind randomized controlled phase 2/3 trial testing AZD1222 (ChAdOx1 nCoV-19) in healthy adults. For TCRbeta chain sequencing, PBMC samples from trial participants were taken at day 0 and at day 28 after the second dose. The CDR3 regions of human TCRbeta chains were analyzed by immunosequencing. As for how the authors treated the data: TCRs in the repertoires were compared against a reference library of SARS-CoV-2-specific TCRs that had been generated with the MIRA antigen-specificity platform. Breadth was defined as the fraction of unique TCRs that were SARS-CoV-2-associated, and depth was defined as the fraction of total T cells that were SARS-CoV-2-associated. Each spike-specific TCR was assigned to its reactive spike region and to a CD4 or CD8 class using the MIRA data. Log10-transformed breadth and depth values were compared by one-way ANOVA with Sidak's multiple comparisons tests. The source is immuneACCESS, and TCRdb retained only in-frame sequences with V and J called. Part of the clones is not carried over; for the studies checked, unresolved V genes explain less than half of this, and the remainder is unexplained. V, J and clone size are taken as reported in that table, and D and trimming were inferred from the DNA itself. For this sample there are roughly 84,000 clones; approximately 90% appear just once. Roughly 12% of the sample rests with the top ten.

The receptor comes from an adult who received the AZD1222 COVID-19 vaccine. Material: peripheral blood, obtained 28 days after the second AZD1222 dose.

The CDR3: CASRPGQGSTNEKLFF. The DNA is as follows: TGTGCCAGCAGACCGGGACAGGGTTCAACTAATGAAAAACTGTTTTTT. The chain employs TRBV7-6 and TRBJ1-4; 9 middle bases align to TRBD1. Counted from cysteine to phenylalanine, this CDR3 has 16 amino acids. The CDR3 DNA has 48 bases and is translated from base 1. CDR1 SGHVS and CDR2 FNYEAQ were looked up in the germline V gene. V lost 6 bases and J lost 0 bases, and the count of bases not matched to a germline gene is 5.